This T cell receptor beta chain was recorded in a study of cytomegalovirus exposure and HLA in healthy donors. The study, taken as a whole, reports: Whilst most TCR sequences proved rare, a subset of public TCRs occurred across many donors. TCR beta sequences reportedly predicted most subjects' HLA-A and HLA-B alleles accurately. In a later analysis, at a false discovery rate of 0.05, fewer than 20,000 TCR beta sequences matched HLA alleles. Among the sequence variants, a highly shared cluster was likely an artifact of sequencing.

This PCR relied on a set of 60 Vbeta primers and 13 Jbeta primers. Produced via immunoSEQ multiplex PCR; TCRdb's table is partial and in-frame only. The sample has 90,000 to 110,000 clones, less than 85% seen once. With respect to this clone: Its antigen is unknown.

This CDR3 is built from 16 residues. CDR1 is GTSNPN and CDR2 is SVGIG in the germline V gene (reference sequence). Trimming removed 3 bases from V and 5 bases from J, with 22 bases in between. This clonotype was obtained from a man aged 40-49 years in good health and CMV-seropositive. Sequencing used PBMCs. V is TRBV30 and J is TRBJ2-5, with a tentative D call TRBD1 (5 bases). The DNA for the CDR3 is TGTGCCTGGAGCCGAGGTGCCCTATGGTGGGGCGAGACCCAGTACTTC. This gives the protein CAWSRGALWWGETQYF.